This is a list of T cell receptor beta chains from one sample in a study of OX40 agonist ivuxolimab in advanced cancers. TCRdb keeps only in-frame clones here, not all; method: immunoSEQ multiplex PCR. Counted here are tens of thousands of clones, roughly nine tenths occurring once; the ten biggest clones make up roughly 6.5%. The starting material was CD4+ or CD8+ T cells sorted from blood, obtained in a trial of the OX40 agonist ivuxolimab. These receptors came from an adult with an advanced solid tumor such as melanoma, head and neck, liver or kidney cancer. The CDR3 runs from the conserved cysteine through the conserved F or W. The order of the fields is CDR3 DNA, CDR3 protein, V gene, D gene, clone size, J gene. The D gene is left open where the match is weak. Some rows have no size entry. The others give once, few or many, or a class for an expanded clone.

TGTGCCAGCAGCCTGGGACAGGGGACGATCACAGATACGCAGTATTTT CASSLGQGTITDTQYF TRBV9 TRBD1 NA TRBJ2-3
TGCGCCAGCAGCGGAGGGGAGTTTCCCGGGGAGCTGTTTTTT CASSGGEFPGELFF TRBV4-3 NA NA TRBJ2-2
TGTGCCAGCAGCTTAGCGAACGTAGAGACCCAGTACTTC CASSLANVETQYF TRBV7-9 NA NA TRBJ2-5
TGTGCCAGTAGTATAGTGGGGGCGAACACTGAAGCTTTCTTT CASSIVGANTEAFF TRBV19 NA once TRBJ1-1
TGCGCCAGCAGCCAAGATGACAGGGAAGATGAAAAACTGTTTTTT CASSQDDREDEKLFF TRBV4-3 TRBD1 NA TRBJ1-4
TGTGCCAGCAGCTTGGTCGAGCTACAGGTCTCGGCGGTTGAAAAACTGTTTTTT CASSLVELQVSAVEKLFF TRBV5-5 NA NA TRBJ1-4
TGTGCCAGTAGTATTGCAGGGGTGGTCTCAGATACGCAGTATTTT CASSIAGVVSDTQYF TRBV19 NA NA TRBJ2-3
TGTGCCAGCAGCTTTTCGGGACGTCGCTACGAGCAGTACTTC CASSFSGRRYEQYF TRBV7-6 NA NA TRBJ2-7
TGTGCCAGCAGTTCCGCCGGGACAGTTGAAGCTTTCTTT CASSSAGTVEAFF TRBV7-3 TRBD1 NA TRBJ1-1
TGTGCCTGGAGTGTCAGGGTGAACACCATATATTTT CAWSVRVNTIYF TRBV30 NA once TRBJ1-3
TGTGCCAGCAGCTTAGGGGCCTCTTACGAGCAGTACTTC CASSLGASYEQYF TRBV11-2 NA NA TRBJ2-7
TGCGCCAGCAGCCAAGATCTAATATCCTACGAGCAGTACTTC CASSQDLISYEQYF TRBV4-3 NA NA TRBJ2-7
TGTGCCAGCAGTTTCCCCGACTCCTACGAGCAGTACTTC CASSFPDSYEQYF TRBV27 NA NA TRBJ2-7
TGTGCCAGCAGCTCCTATCAGGACACTGAAGCTTTCTTT CASSSYQDTEAFF TRBV7-9 NA NA TRBJ1-1
TGTGCCAGTAGTATATCAGGGAACACTGAAGCTTTCTTT CASSISGNTEAFF TRBV19 NA NA TRBJ1-1
TGCGCCAGCAGCCCCCGGGACAGCGACTACAATGAGCAGTTCTTC CASSPRDSDYNEQFF TRBV4-1 TRBD1 NA TRBJ2-1
TGCGCCAGCAGCATACCGGGACAGAGCGCGAACACCGGGGAGCTGTTTTTT CASSIPGQSANTGELFF TRBV5-1 TRBD1 once TRBJ2-2
TGTGCCAGCAGTTTGTGGGACAGGGAGGGCGCTGAAGCTTTCTTT CASSLWDREGAEAFF TRBV27 TRBD1 NA TRBJ1-1
TGTGCCAGCAGTTACGGGCTAGCGGACTCCTACGAGCAGTACTTC CASSYGLADSYEQYF TRBV6-5 TRBD2 NA TRBJ2-7
TGCGCCAGCAGCCAAGAACGGACAGGAGCCTCACCCCTCCACTTT CASSQERTGASPLHF TRBV4-1 TRBD1 NA TRBJ1-6
TGTGCCAGCACCCCTTGGGCGGGAGCGGAGGAGACCCAGTACTTC CASTPWAGAEETQYF TRBV27 TRBD2 once TRBJ2-5
TGTGCCTGGAGCGCCCGAAAAGCTTTCTTT CAWSARKAFF TRBV30 NA NA TRBJ1-1
TGTGCCAGCAGTTCCAGGGGGTCGACTGAAGCTTTCTTT CASSSRGSTEAFF TRBV27 TRBD1 NA TRBJ1-1
TGTGCCAGCTCACCGGGCACCGGGGAGCTGTTTTTT CASSPGTGELFF TRBV18 NA once TRBJ2-2
TGTGCCAGCAGCGAGGGGGTGAACACTGAAGTTTTCTTT CASSEGVNTEVFF TRBV9 NA NA TRBJ1-1
TGTGCCACTATCAAGGGCTTTGGGAACACTGAAGCTTTCTTT CATIKGFGNTEAFF TRBV19 NA NA TRBJ1-1
TGTGCCATAGGGGAGTCGAACGCAGGACCAAGCTGGGACGAGCAGTACTTC CAIGESNAGPSWDEQYF TRBV10-3 NA NA TRBJ2-7
TGTGCCAGCAGTAAGGGACAACAATGGGATGAGCAGTTCTTC CASSKGQQWDEQFF TRBV6-5 NA NA TRBJ2-1
TGTGCCAGCAGCTTCGGGACGGGAGCTTTCTTT CASSFGTGAFF TRBV27 NA NA TRBJ1-1
TGTGCCAGTAGTACCTGGGACAGGTTTAGCAATCAGCCCCAGCATTTT CASSTWDRFSNQPQHF TRBV19 TRBD1 NA TRBJ1-5
TGTGCCAGCAGCTTAATTAGGGCTGAAGCTTTCTTT CASSLIRAEAFF TRBV13 NA NA TRBJ1-1
TGTGCCAGCAGCTCGTGGACAGGGTTCTACAATGAGCAGTTCTTC CASSSWTGFYNEQFF TRBV13 TRBD1 NA TRBJ2-1
TGTGCCAGCAGTGCCAGGGGAAACACTGAAGCTTTCTTT CASSARGNTEAFF TRBV6-4 NA NA TRBJ1-1
TGCGCCAGCAGCCAAGACTACCATTCCGGCGCTGAAGCTTTCTTT CASSQDYHSGAEAFF TRBV4-3 NA NA TRBJ1-1
TGTGCCAGCAGCCACCCCCCGTTGGCAGGTTCCTACGAGCAGTACTTC CASSHPPLAGSYEQYF TRBV4-2 NA NA TRBJ2-7
TGCGCCAGCAGCCCCTTGGCGGGGGGTTACAATGAGCAGTTCTTC CASSPLAGGYNEQFF TRBV4-3 TRBD2 NA TRBJ2-1
TGTGCCAGCAGTGAATATAGCCCCCCGGTAACGCAGTTCTTC CASSEYSPPVTQFF TRBV25-1 NA NA TRBJ2-1
TGTGCCAGCAGAGACCAGGCGGGACAGCCCCAGCATTTT CASRDQAGQPQHF TRBV6-5 NA NA TRBJ1-5
TGTGCCAGCAGTGAATACGGGGGTACTAACTATGGCTACACCTTC CASSEYGGTNYGYTF TRBV25-1 NA once TRBJ1-2
TGTAGAGCAGACAGAATTTCTCCCCCTGAAGCTTTCTTT CRADRISPPEAFF TRBV29-1 NA NA TRBJ1-1
TGTGCCAGCAGTGAAGCGAGCCCCTTTAGACATCCCTACGAGCAGTACTTC CASSEASPFRHPYEQYF TRBV2 NA NA TRBJ2-7
TGTGCCACCAAGGGAAGACAGGGTCTTTCCTTTTTATCGAAAGAGACCCAGTACTTC CATKGRQGLSFLSKETQYF TRBV2 TRBD1 NA TRBJ2-5
TGTGCCAGCAGCTTGGAGCCGGCAGACCAAGAGACCCAGTACTTC CASSLEPADQETQYF TRBV5-4 NA NA TRBJ2-5
TGTGCCTGGACCCTGAACACTGAAGCTTTCTTT CAWTLNTEAFF TRBV30 NA few TRBJ1-1
TGTGCCAGCCCGAGAGCTAGCGGATACACCGGGGAGCTGTTTTTT CASPRASGYTGELFF TRBV7-2 TRBD2 NA TRBJ2-2
TGTGCCAGCAGCTTATCCGGGGCTACTAACTATGGCTACACCTTC CASSLSGATNYGYTF TRBV7-8 NA NA TRBJ1-2
TGTGCCAGCAGCTTAGGCTCCTACAATGAGCAGTTCTTC CASSLGSYNEQFF TRBV11-2 NA NA TRBJ2-1
TGTGCCAGCAGCTTGTACGCGGGCTCCTACAATGAGCAGTTCTTC CASSLYAGSYNEQFF TRBV5-4 NA NA TRBJ2-1
TGTGCCTGGAGTGTACGTGGAAACACCATATATTTT CAWSVRGNTIYF TRBV30 NA NA TRBJ1-3
TGTGCCATCAGTGAGCCAGACAGGACCTACGAGCAGTACTTC CAISEPDRTYEQYF TRBV10-3 NA NA TRBJ2-7
TGTGCCAGCAGCTTAGCGGGGACAGGGGGCCCGAAGACCCAGTACTTC CASSLAGTGGPKTQYF TRBV7-6 TRBD1 NA TRBJ2-5
TGCGCCAGCAGCCGGGACAGGGGACAAGAAAAACTGTTTTTT CASSRDRGQEKLFF TRBV5-1 TRBD1 once TRBJ1-4